This T cell receptor (beta chain) emerged from a study of vaccination effects on CD4 cells after COVID-19. Study at large: Two-dose BNT162b2 or mRNA-1273 vaccination was given to participants. Wells containing approximately 2 million PBMC each were cultured with around 9.1 IU/ml IL-2 and 10 ug/ml peptides.

Subsequent to a culture period of more than 9 days, CD4+ T cells were isolated. The individual was infected with SARS-CoV-2 between March and December 2020, as confirmed by PCR. Study observations and caveats: At late timepoints after vaccination, vaccine- and infection-induced clones shrank markedly.

This CDR3 comprises 12 residues. V lost 5 bases to trimming and J lost 14 bases, with 13 bases between them. Germline CDR1 and CDR2: MGHDK and SYGVNS. A note on this clone: Its antigen is currently unknown.

Produced via immunoSEQ multiplex PCR; TCRdb's table is partial and in-frame only. The sample holds 50,000 to 70,000 clones; 55% to 75% are singletons and the top ten take roughly a quarter. Sequenced here: CD4+ T cells from PBMCs cultured without peptide, sampled before COVID-19 vaccination. The rearrangement links TRBV25-1 to TRBJ1-6, with D maybe TRBD1 (5 bases). The clonotype comes from a human donor who had a prior SARS-CoV-2 infection. The CDR3, as DNA: TGTGCCAGCAGTCTAGGGGTGGGGGCCCTCCACTTT. This codes for CASSLGVGALHF.